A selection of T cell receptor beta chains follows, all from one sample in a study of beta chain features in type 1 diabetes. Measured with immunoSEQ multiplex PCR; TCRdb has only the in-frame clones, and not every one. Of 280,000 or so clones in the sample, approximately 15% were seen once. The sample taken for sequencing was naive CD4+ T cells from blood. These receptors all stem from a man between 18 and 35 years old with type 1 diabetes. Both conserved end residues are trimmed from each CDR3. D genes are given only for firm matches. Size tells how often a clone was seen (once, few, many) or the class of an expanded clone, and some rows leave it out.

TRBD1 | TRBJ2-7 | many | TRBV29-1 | SVSGTGTYEQY
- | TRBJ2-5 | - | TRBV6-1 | ASSEVGAETQY
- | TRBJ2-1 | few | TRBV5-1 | ASSLGGSKDEQF
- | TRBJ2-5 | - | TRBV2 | ASQRGQETQY
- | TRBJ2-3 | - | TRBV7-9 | ASSSPTIQGPDTQY
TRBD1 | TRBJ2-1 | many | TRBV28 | ASSLGQGSNEQF
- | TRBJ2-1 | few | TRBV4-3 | ASSQPGAGTRREQF
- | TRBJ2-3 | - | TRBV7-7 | ASAPTRTDTQY
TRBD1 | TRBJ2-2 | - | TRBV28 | ASSYPGTGYEELF
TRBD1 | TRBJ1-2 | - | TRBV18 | ASSRRDRRGGYT
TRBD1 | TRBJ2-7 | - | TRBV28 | ASTGGQDYEQY
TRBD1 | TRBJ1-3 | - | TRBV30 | AWAGGWNTIY
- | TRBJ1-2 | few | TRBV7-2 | ASSQGRGYGYT
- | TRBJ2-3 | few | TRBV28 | ASREGTGTQY
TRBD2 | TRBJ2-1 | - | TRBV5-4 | ASSGKGTSGGEQF
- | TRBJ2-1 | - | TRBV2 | ASRLVGSSYNEQF
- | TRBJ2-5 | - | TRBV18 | ASSPPSQETQY
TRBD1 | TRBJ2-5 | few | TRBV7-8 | ASSLEDRGRSQY
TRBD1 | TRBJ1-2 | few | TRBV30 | AWTKRKQGADGYT
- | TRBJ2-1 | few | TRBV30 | AWSVMGPPSEQF
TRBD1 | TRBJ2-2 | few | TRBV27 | ASSSFSGTGAAGELF
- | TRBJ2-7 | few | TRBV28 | ASSLRGYEQY
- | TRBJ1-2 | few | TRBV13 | ASSLGAYGYT
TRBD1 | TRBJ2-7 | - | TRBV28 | ASSSPGQGAWEQY
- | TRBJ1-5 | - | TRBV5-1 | ASSLRRLNQPQH
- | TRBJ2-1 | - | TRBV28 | ASSLGQNRFDEQF
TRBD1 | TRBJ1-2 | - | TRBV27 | ASSLTFGTGVGGGYGYT